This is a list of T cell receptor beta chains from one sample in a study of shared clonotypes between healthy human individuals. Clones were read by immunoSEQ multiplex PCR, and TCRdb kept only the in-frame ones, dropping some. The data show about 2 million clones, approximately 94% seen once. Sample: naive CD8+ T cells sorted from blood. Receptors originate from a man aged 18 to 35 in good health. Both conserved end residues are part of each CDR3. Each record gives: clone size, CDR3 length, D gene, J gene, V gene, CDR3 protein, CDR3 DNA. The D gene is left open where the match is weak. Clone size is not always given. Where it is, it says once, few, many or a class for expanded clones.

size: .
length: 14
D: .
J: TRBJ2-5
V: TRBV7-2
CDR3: CASSRHRREETQYF
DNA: TGTGCCAGCAGCCGGCACCGACGTGAGGAGACCCAGTACTTC

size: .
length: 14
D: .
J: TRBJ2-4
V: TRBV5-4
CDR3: CASSLQGTKNIQYF
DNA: TGTGCCAGCAGCTTGCAGGGAACCAAAAACATTCAGTACTTC

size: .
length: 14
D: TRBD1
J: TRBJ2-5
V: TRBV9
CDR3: CASSVQGAGETQYF
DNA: TGTGCCAGCAGCGTACAGGGGGCTGGGGAGACCCAGTACTTC

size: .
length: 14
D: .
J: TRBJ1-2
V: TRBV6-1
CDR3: CASTLVVQGGGYTF
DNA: TGTGCCAGCACCCTCGTAGTACAGGGAGGCGGCTACACCTTC

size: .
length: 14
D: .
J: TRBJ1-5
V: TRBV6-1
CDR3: CASSEAQGAQPQHF
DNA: TGTGCCAGCAGTGAAGCGCAGGGAGCCCAGCCCCAGCATTTT

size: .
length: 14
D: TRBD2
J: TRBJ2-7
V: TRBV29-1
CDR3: CSVEGAGGTYEQYF
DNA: TGCAGCGTTGAAGGGGCGGGAGGAACCTACGAGCAGTACTTC

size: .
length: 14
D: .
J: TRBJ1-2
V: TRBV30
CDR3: CAWSVIAAGLGYTF
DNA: TGTGCCTGGAGTGTAATTGCAGCCGGGCTGGGCTACACCTTC

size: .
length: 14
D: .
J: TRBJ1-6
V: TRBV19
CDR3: CASSIGDYNSPLHF
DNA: TGTGCCAGTAGTATTGGGGATTATAATTCACCCCTCCACTTT

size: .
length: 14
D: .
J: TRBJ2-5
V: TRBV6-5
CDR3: CASSTTGSQETQYF
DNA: TGTGCCAGCAGTACCACAGGGTCCCAAGAGACCCAGTACTTC

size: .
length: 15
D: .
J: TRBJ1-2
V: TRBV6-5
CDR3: CASRGGAGEYDGYTF
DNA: TGTGCCAGCAGGGGAGGGGCAGGGGAATATGACGGCTACACCTTC

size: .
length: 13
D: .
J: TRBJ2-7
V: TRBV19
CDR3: CASSPGMGYEQYF
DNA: TGTGCCAGTAGTCCAGGAATGGGCTACGAGCAGTACTTC

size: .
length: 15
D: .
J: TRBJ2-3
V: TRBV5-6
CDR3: CASSFEAGVTDTQYF
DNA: TGTGCCAGCAGCTTTGAGGCAGGAGTCACAGATACGCAGTATTTT

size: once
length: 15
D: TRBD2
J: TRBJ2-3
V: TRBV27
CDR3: CASRWGGRAPDTQYF
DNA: TGTGCCAGCAGGTGGGGCGGGAGGGCCCCAGATACGCAGTATTTT

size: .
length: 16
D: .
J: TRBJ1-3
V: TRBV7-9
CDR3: CASSSPVWGSGNTIYF
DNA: TGTGCCAGCAGCTCTCCGGTCTGGGGTTCAGGAAACACCATATATTTT

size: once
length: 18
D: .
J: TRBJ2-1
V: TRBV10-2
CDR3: CASSVSGTENPVNGEQFF
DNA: TGCGCCAGCAGTGTCTCCGGGACGGAGAACCCCGTCAACGGTGAGCAGTTCTTC

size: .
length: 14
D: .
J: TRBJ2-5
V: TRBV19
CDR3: CASSILGQGETQYF
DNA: TGTGCCAGTAGTATTTTAGGGCAGGGTGAGACCCAGTACTTC

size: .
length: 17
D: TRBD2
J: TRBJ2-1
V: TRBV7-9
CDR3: CASSLASGGAGYNEQFF
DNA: TGTGCCAGCAGCTTAGCGAGCGGGGGGGCCGGATACAATGAGCAGTTCTTC

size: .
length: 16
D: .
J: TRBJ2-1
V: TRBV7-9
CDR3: CASSLDVLSSYNEQFF
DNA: TGTGCCAGCAGCTTAGACGTGCTGAGCTCCTACAATGAGCAGTTCTTC

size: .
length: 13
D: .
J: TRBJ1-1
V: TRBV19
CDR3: CASSSLWHIEAFF
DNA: TGTGCCAGTAGTAGTCTCTGGCATATTGAAGCTTTCTTT